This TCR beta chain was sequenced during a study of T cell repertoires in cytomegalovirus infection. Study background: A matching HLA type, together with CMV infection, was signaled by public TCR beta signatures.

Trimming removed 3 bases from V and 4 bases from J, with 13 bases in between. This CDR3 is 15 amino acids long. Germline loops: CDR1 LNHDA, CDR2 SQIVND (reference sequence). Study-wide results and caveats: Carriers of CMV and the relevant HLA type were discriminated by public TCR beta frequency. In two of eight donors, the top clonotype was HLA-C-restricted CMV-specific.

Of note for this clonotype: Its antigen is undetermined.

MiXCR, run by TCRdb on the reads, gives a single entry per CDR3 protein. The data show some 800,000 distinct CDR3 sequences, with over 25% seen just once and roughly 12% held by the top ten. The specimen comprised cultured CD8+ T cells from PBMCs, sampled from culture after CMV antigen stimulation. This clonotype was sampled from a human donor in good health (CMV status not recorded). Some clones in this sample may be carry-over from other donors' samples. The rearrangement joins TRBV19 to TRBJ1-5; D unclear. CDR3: CASSIPAGVNQPQHF. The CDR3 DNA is TGTGCCAGTAGTATCCCGGCGGGAGTAAATCAGCCCCAGCATTTT. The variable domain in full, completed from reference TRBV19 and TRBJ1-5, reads DGGITQSPKYLFRKEGQNVTLSCEQNLNHDAMYWYRQDPGQGLRLIYYSQIVNDFQKGDIAEGYSVSREKKESFPLTVTSAQKNPTAFYLCASSIPAGVNQPQHFGDGTRLSIL.